These 24 T cell receptor beta chains were sequenced from one sample in a study of T cell repertoires in cytomegalovirus infection. Antigens for these TCRs are unknown. TCRdb ran MiXCR on the reads and lists one entry per CDR3 protein. Here the sample spans 110,000 or so distinct CDR3 sequences, more than 30% being singletons. The input for sequencing was CD8+ T cells from cultured PBMCs, taken from culture after CMV antigen stimulation. Receptors were obtained from a human donor in good health (CMV status not recorded). Some clones in this sample may be carry-over from other donors' samples.

The J gene is TRBJ2-1, the V gene TRBV28, with 10 bases identical to TRBD2. V was clipped by 2 bases and J by 8 bases; unmatched bases: 12. This CDR3 comprises 17 residues. Looked up from germline, CDR1 is MDHEN and CDR2 is SYDVKM. The chain's CDR3 is CASSLEKLAGVGDEQFF. CDR3 sequence (DNA): TGTGCCAGCAGTTTAGAGAAGCTAGCGGGGGTTGGAGATGAGCAGTTCTTC. Full variable domain (outside the CDR3, taken from reference TRBV28 and TRBJ2-1): DVKVTQSSRYLVKRTGEKVFLECVQDMDHENMFWYRQDPGLGLRLIYFSYDVKMKEKGDIPEGYSVSREKKERFSLILESASTNQTSMYLCASSLEKLAGVGDEQFFGPGTRLTVL.

V usage is TRBV29-1 and J usage is TRBJ2-7; possibly TRBD1 for D (5 bases). The V gene lost 6 bases and the J gene lost 7 bases, with 16 bases spanning the gap. CDR3 length equals 12 residues. Germline values: CDR1 SQVTM, CDR2 ANQGSEA. The CDR3 reads CSVEIRVREQYF. CDR3 sequence (DNA): TGCAGCGTGGAAATCAGGGTGCGGGAGCAGTACTTC.

V and J are TRBV18 and TRBJ1-1; D unresolved. Between the trimmed V and J ends, which lost 4 bases and 2 bases, there was a span of 11 bases. Germline V gives CDR1 KGHSH, CDR2 LQKENI. The CDR3 covers 14 residues. The CDR3 region has the DNA TGTGCCAGCTCACAAAGGTCAGGAAACACTGAAGCTTTCTTT. Protein sequence: CASSQRSGNTEAFF.

This clonotype was picked up a small number of times. V is TRBV2 and J is TRBJ2-2, with D possibly called TRBD1 or TRBD2 (5 bases each). The germline V and J ends were trimmed by 4 bases and 2 bases, with 11 bases remaining between them. The CDR3 is made up of 15 amino acids. CDR1 SNHLY and CDR2 FYNNEI come from the germline V gene. CDR3 coding DNA: TGTGCCAGCAGTGTTTACAGGACTAACACCGGGGAGCTGTTTTTT. Translated: CASSVYRTNTGELFF.

There are a few counts of this clonotype. This rearrangement joins TRBV7-9 to TRBJ2-3; 16 bases map to TRBD2. This CDR3 contains 17 residues. J gave up 4 bases and V 6 bases, and 7 bases lay outside the gene matches. The germline V gene encodes CDR1 SEHNR and CDR2 FQNEAQ (reference sequence). CDR3 sequence: CASRFPGLAGGPDTQYF. The DNA of the CDR3 is TGTGCCAGCAGATTTCCGGGACTAGCGGGGGGGCCAGATACGCAGTATTTT.

DNA of the CDR3: TGTGCCAGCAGTGGGCCACACGTGCTGTCCACAGATACGCAGTATTTT. Translating it yields CASSGPHVLSTDTQYF. The V gene is TRBV6-1, the J gene TRBJ2-3, with D hard to call. Looked up from germline, CDR1 is MNHNS and CDR2 is SASEGT. The CDR3 runs to 16 residues. V lost 4 bases, J lost 2 bases, and 16 bases lay in between.

V usage is TRBV12-3 or TRBV12-4 and J usage is TRBJ2-7; no definite D call. The V gene lost 6 bases and the J gene lost 3 bases, with 9 bases spanning the gap. The CDR3 extends over 12 amino acids. CDR3: CASRVGLYEQYF. CDR3 bases: TGTGCCAGCAGGGTGGGCCTCTACGAGCAGTACTTC.

The chain uses TRBV29-1 and TRBJ2-7, with TRBD2 matching over 12 bases. The CDR3 runs 15 residues. Trimming cost V 1 base and J 2 bases; bases outside gene matches: 3. Germline CDR1 SQVTM, CDR2 ANQGSEA. The chain's CDR3 is CSVEGLAGGAYEQYF. The CDR3 DNA follows: TGCAGCGTTGAAGGTCTAGCGGGGGGGGCCTACGAGCAGTACTTC.

In the case of this clonotype: A junction boundary mismatches the germline segment, possibly from a read error. The V gene is TRBV20-1, the J gene TRBJ1-1; 7 bases align to TRBD1. Germline CDR1 reads DFQATT; CDR2 reads SNEGSKA (reference sequence). The CDR3 has 16 residues. The CDR3: CSARGSTGDLNAEAFF. The CDR3 DNA follows: TGCAGTGCTAGAGGGAGTACAGGGGATCTGAACGCTGAAGCTTTCTTT.

CDR3 loop: CASSQGPLSNQPQHF. The CDR3 DNA follows: TGCGCCAGCAGCCAGGGACCGCTTAGCAATCAGCCCCAGCATTTT. V and J are TRBV4-1 and TRBJ1-5, with a possible D match to TRBD1 (5 bases). This CDR3 spans 15 amino acids. Germline V lookup: CDR1 MGHRA, CDR2 YSYEKL. The V end was cut by 3 bases, the J end by 0 bases, with 9 bases between.

This clonotype was picked up a small number of times. This chain joins TRBV9 and TRBJ1-2; no reliable D call. The germline gives CDR1 SGDLS, CDR2 YYNGEE. CDR3 length equals 15 residues. Trimming stripped 0 bases from V and 0 bases from J, with 9 bases between. As DNA, the CDR3 is TGTGCCAGCAGCGTAGTAGGTAGCGCTAACTATGGCTACACCTTC. It translates to CASSVVGSANYGYTF.

The rearrangement links TRBV9 to TRBJ2-3, with 11 bases lining up with TRBD1. The CDR3 contains 19 residues. CDR1 is SGDLS, CDR2 YYNGEE, per germline. The V gene end was trimmed by 0 bases and the J gene end by 2 bases; junction bases not matched to a gene: 11. CDR3 in amino acids: CASSVGTGGRITPTDTQYF. CDR3 coding DNA: TGTGCCAGCAGCGTAGGGACAGGGGGCCGAATCACACCCACAGATACGCAGTATTTT.

The chain links TRBV20-1 to TRBJ2-1, with 7 bases matching TRBD2. CDR1 and CDR2 (germline): DFQATT, SNEGSKA (reference sequence). V lost 6 bases, J lost 4 bases, and 6 bases stayed unmatched. The CDR3 length is 13 residues. CDR3 bases: TGCAGTGCCGCGGGGGTGGGGTACAATGAGCAGTTCTTC. Its protein product is CSAAGVGYNEQFF.

This clonotype was found a few times. The J gene is TRBJ2-7, the V gene TRBV7-9; D gene unclear. The CDR3 is 12 residues long. With 0 bases removed from V and 2 bases from J, the gap between germline ends came to 2 bases. CDR1 and CDR2 from the germline V gene are SEHNR and FQNEAQ (reference sequence). The CDR3 coding sequence is TGTGCCAGCAGCTTAGCAACCTACGAGCAGTACTTC. It yields the protein CASSLATYEQYF.

V is TRBV7-6 and J is TRBJ2-3; D unclear. Germline V lookup: CDR1 SGHVS, CDR2 FNYEAQ. The CDR3 sequence is 12 residues long. V lost 1 base, J lost 6 bases, and 5 bases lay in between. In DNA, the CDR3 is TGTGCCAGCAGCTTAGACGAGGATACGCAGTATTTT. It codes for CASSLDEDTQYF.

The chain uses TRBV6-5 and TRBJ1-2, with 10 bases lining up with TRBD1. V shed 3 bases, J shed 3 bases, and the junction held 13 bases outside the gene matches. Germline CDR1 is MNHEY and CDR2 is SVGAGI. The CDR3 runs 18 residues. The CDR3 loop reads CASSYGPGTGEKDYGYTF. The CDR3 DNA reads as TGTGCCAGCAGTTATGGCCCCGGGACAGGGGAGAAGGACTATGGCTACACCTTC.

The V call is TRBV9, the J call TRBJ1-2, with 7 bases identical to TRBD1. J gave up 4 bases and V 2 bases, and 11 bases lay outside the gene matches. The CDR3 contains 16 residues. Germline V gene sequence: CDR1 SGDLS, CDR2 YYNGEE. Written as DNA, the CDR3 is TGTGCCAGCAGCGTCCGGGACAGACTACAAGGCTATGGCTACACCTTC. The encoded protein is CASSVRDRLQGYGYTF.

The chain combines TRBV7-4 with TRBJ2-2; 9 bases align to TRBD1. The CDR3 is 18 residues long. CDR1 SGHVT and CDR2 SQSDAQ come from the germline V gene. With V trimmed by 7 bases and J by 4 bases, 16 bases remained unmatched. CDR3 sequence reads: CASIPSSFGTGITGELFF. The CDR3 region has the DNA TGTGCCAGCATCCCGTCGTCGTTCGGGACAGGGATCACCGGGGAGCTGTTTTTT.

This clonotype was detected only a few times. This chain joins TRBV7-6 and TRBJ2-3; 9 bases agree with TRBD1. After removal of 3 bases from V and 4 bases from J, the junction contained 5 bases not matched to a gene. This CDR3 region has 15 residues. Per the germline V gene, CDR1 is SGHVS and CDR2 is FNYEAQ. CDR3 protein: CASSFGTGSADTQYF. The CDR3 nucleotides are TGTGCCAGCAGCTTCGGGACAGGGTCTGCAGATACGCAGTATTTT.

Only a few counts were recorded for this clonotype. The J gene is TRBJ1-5, the V gene TRBV6-6; no clear D. CDR3 length equals 15 residues. The germline V gene has CDR1 MNHNY and CDR2 SVGAGI (reference sequence). The V end lost 2 bases, the J end lost 6 bases, and 14 bases lay between the germline ends. CDR3: CASSYPRAPRQPQHF. CDR3 DNA: TGTGCCAGCAGTTACCCCCGGGCGCCGCGTCAGCCCCAGCATTTT.

The V gene is TRBV11-2, the J gene TRBJ2-7; D possibly uses TRBD1 or TRBD2 (5 bases each). Trimming left V 2 bases short and J 2 bases short, with 16 bases between. The CDR3 extends over 16 amino acids. Germline assignment: CDR1 SGHAT and CDR2 FQNNGV. CDR3 coding DNA: TGTGCCAGCAGCTTATCGCCCTGGGGACCCACCTACGAGCAGTACTTC. Its protein product is CASSLSPWGPTYEQYF. Together with reference TRBV11-2 and TRBJ2-7, the CDR3 gives the full variable domain: EAGVAQSPRYKIIEKRQSVAFWCNPISGHATLYWYQQILGQGPKLLIQFQNNGVVDDSQLPKDRFSAERLKGVDSTLKIQPAKLEDSAVYLCASSLSPWGPTYEQYFGPGTRLTVT.

In this sample, this clonotype turned up a few times. The chain carries TRBV12-3 or TRBV12-4 and TRBJ1-5; D may be TRBD1 (6 bases). V lost 2 bases and J 0 bases, leaving 14 bases between the germline ends. The CDR3 totals 17 residues. The CDR3 reads CASSLRRGGPSNQPQHF. The CDR3 region has the DNA TGTGCCAGCAGTTTAAGGCGAGGGGGGCCTAGCAATCAGCCCCAGCATTTT.

The chain recombines TRBV14 with TRBJ2-1, with D unclear. The V gene lost 0 bases and the J gene lost 9 bases, with 12 bases spanning the gap. The CDR3 has 14 amino acids. Germline V gene sequence: CDR1 SGHDN, CDR2 FVKESK. CDR3 sequence: CASSQDLGLGEQFF. The CDR3 DNA reads TGTGCCAGCAGCCAAGATTTAGGCCTAGGTGAGCAGTTCTTC.

This clonotype has at least ten counts. The chain couples TRBV12-3 or TRBV12-4 to TRBJ2-7, with a possible D match to TRBD2 (6 bases). The length of the CDR3 is 16 residues. Trimming shortened V by 4 bases and J by 4 bases, and 20 bases separated the two germline ends. CDR3 sequence: CASSSPTERGTYEQYF. In DNA, the CDR3 is TGTGCCAGCAGTTCCCCGACAGAAAGAGGGACTTACGAGCAGTACTTC.